The source of this T cell receptor (beta chain) is a study of T cells expressing NK-cell markers. Study at large: Investigators obtained TCR beta repertoires from sorted CD3+CD56+NKG2C+, CD3+CD56+NKG2C- and CD3+CD56-NKG2C+ T cells. Within the sequenced cohort of eight donors, seven exhibited HCMV seropositivity and one was seronegative.

Study findings and constraints: Dominance of the CD3+CD56-NKG2C+ fraction by these clonotypes also held in several donors.

The CDR3 totals 14 residues. Germline assignment: CDR1 SQVTM and CDR2 ANQGSEA. Worth noting for this clonotype: What it recognizes is unknown.

TCRdb reanalyzed the 5' RACE reads, giving one entry per CDR3 protein sequence and no DNA. The listing records approximately 170,000 distinct CDR3 sequences. Sequenced: blood T cells: a sorted CD56 or NKG2C T cell subset, CD4+ or CD8+ T cells, or bulk PBMC T cells (not recorded which). This sequence originates from a man aged 18-75 years in good health. This chain connects TRBV29-1 to TRBJ2-7; TCRdb outputs TRBD1, but without DNA this stays unchecked. This chain's CDR3 is CSVEIQASSYEQYF.